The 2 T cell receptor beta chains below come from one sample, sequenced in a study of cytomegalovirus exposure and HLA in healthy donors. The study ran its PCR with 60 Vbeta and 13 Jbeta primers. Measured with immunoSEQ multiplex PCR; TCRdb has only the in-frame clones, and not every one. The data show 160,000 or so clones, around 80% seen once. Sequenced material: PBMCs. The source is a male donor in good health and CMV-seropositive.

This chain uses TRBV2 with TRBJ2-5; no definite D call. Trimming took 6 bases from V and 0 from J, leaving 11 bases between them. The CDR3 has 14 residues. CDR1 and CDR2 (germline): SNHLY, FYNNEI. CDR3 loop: CASSASQYQETQYF. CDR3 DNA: TGTGCCAGCAGCGCCTCACAGTACCAAGAGACCCAGTACTTC.

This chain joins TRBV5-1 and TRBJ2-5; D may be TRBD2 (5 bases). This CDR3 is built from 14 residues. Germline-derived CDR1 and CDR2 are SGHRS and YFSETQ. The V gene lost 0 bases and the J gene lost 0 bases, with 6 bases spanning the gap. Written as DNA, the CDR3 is TGCGCCAGCAGCTTGGGGACTGACCAAGAGACCCAGTACTTC. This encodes CASSLGTDQETQYF.